This TCR beta chain was documented in a study of CDR3 diversity in severe acne. The CDR3 length is 14 residues. Germline values: CDR1 MNHNS, CDR2 SASEGT. V gave up 11 bases and J gave up 4 bases; unmatched junction bases: 12. In TCRdb, the PCR reads were re-called with MiXCR into one record per CDR3 protein. The sample contains tens of thousands of distinct CDR3 sequences, under 60% of which appear only once. This chain joins TRBV6-1 and TRBJ2-7; the match to TRBD1 covers 9 bases. Sequenced: blood. The source of this sequence is a male donor in good health, without acne. The CDR3 DNA follows: TGTGCCTCTACACAGGGGGCGGAGGGGTACGAGCAGTACTTC. It yields the protein CASTQGAEGYEQYF.